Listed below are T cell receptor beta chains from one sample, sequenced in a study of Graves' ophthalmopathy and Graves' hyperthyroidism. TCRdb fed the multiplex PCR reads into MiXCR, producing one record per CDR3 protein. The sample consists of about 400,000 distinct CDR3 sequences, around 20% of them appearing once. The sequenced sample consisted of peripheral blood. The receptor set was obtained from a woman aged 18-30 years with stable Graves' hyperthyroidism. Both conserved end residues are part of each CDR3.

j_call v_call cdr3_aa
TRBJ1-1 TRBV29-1 CSVEDSLPLQGPLNTEAFF
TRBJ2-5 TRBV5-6 CASSPDRGGQETQYF
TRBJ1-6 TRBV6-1 CASSEGSGEVSPLHF
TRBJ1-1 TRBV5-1 CASSLVRGGNTEAFF
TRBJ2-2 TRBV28 CASSLYQAGELFF
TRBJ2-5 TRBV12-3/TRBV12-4 CASSLAGGSSQETQYF
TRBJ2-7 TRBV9 CASAGQGGYEQYF
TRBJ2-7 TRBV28 CASSSRRQLYEQYF
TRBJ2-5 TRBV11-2 CASSHGPVGQETQYF
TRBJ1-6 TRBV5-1 CASTWDRGNSPLHF
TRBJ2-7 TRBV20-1 CSALRQGEDEQYF
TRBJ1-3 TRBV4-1 CASSQDSFEPGNTIYF
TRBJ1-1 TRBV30 CALQGITEAFF
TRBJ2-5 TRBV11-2 CASSLEASGSGGTQYF
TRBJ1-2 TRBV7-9 CASSLAGWGGGYTF
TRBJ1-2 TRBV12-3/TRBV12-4 CASSYNRDGYTF
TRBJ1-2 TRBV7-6 CASSPQGSGGYTF
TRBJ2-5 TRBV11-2 CASSLDWSQAQETQYF
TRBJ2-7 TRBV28 CASSLRTGINEQYF
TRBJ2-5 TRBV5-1 CASSSGAEETQYF
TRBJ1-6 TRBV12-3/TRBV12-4 CASSFSGGDSPLHF
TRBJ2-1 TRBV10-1 CASSEVLAGNNEQFF
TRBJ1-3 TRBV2 CASSVSENTIYF
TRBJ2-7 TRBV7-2 CASSTTGGAISEQYF
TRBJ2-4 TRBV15 CATSRPVGGGNIQYF
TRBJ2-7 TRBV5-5 CASSLPGGPYEQYF
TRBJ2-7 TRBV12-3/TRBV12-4 CASSFQLGFHEQYF
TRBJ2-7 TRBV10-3 CATRINKSSYEQYF
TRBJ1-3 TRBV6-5 CASSYSDRSGNTIYF
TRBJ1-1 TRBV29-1 CSVRTGSWDTEAFF
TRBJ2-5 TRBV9 CASSSIGSLETQYF
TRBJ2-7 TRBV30 CAWSVLEQGQRLFKYEQYF
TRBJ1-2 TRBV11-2 CASSPAGTGRNYGYAF
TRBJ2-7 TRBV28 CASSLEYSYEQYF
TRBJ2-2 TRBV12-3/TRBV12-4 CASSWTGTSGTNTGELFF
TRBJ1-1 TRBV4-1 CASSQEAGMNTEAFF
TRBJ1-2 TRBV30 CAWSGSGGKGYTF
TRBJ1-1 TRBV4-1 CASSQVFKYTEAFF
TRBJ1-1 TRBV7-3 CASSFDRNTEACF
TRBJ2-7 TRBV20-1 CSADHRDRGSYEQYF
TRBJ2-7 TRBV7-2 CASSLAGLAYEQYF
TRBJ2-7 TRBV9 CASSVTGVWYEQYF
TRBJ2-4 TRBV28 CASSRLAGVENIQYF
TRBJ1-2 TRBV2 CASRFGTPHGYTF